The 21 T cell receptor beta chains reported below all come from one sample, sequenced in a study of shared clonotypes between healthy human individuals. TCRdb's table, derived via immunoSEQ multiplex PCR, lists solely in-frame clones and lacks some. This table has more than 1.2 million clones, 98% to 99% appearing once. The sample was naive CD4+ T cells sorted from blood. The subset here: CD45RA+ positively selected. The receptors derive from a man in his thirties or forties in good health.

The CDR3 bases are TGCGCCACACTATACGACCACAGGGGTACTACTGAAGCTTTCTTT. Amino acids: CATLYDHRGTTEAFF. The chain carries TRBV5-1 and TRBJ1-1; 7 bases are a match to TRBD1. The CDR3 runs to 15 residues. The germline V gene encodes CDR1 SGHRS and CDR2 YFSETQ. After removal of 9 bases from V and 5 bases from J, the junction contained 16 bases not matched to a gene.

This rearrangement joins TRBV2 to TRBJ2-1, with D possibly being TRBD2 (6 bases). Germline values: CDR1 SNHLY, CDR2 FYNNEI. Deletions cut 3 bases from V and 8 bases from J, with 14 bases between. The CDR3 is made up of 14 amino acids. DNA of the CDR3: TGTGCCAGCAGTGACGTGGGAGGAGGGTATGAGCAGTTCTTC. Its protein is CASSDVGGGYEQFF.

This clone was counted a few times. This sequence joins TRBV30 and TRBJ1-5, with D uncertain. The length of the CDR3 is 13 residues. CDR1 and CDR2 (germline): GTSNPN, SVGIG (reference sequence). The V end was cut by 2 bases, the J end by 9 bases, with 14 bases between. The DNA of the CDR3 is TGTGCCTGGAGTCCCGGGGATGGTCGGCCCCAGCATTTT. Protein sequence: CAWSPGDGRPQHF.

This chain connects TRBV5-4 to TRBJ2-1; TRBD2 matches 14 bases. The CDR3 contains 17 residues. Germline CDR1 and CDR2: SGHNT and YYREEE (reference sequence). J lost 8 bases, V lost 4 bases, and 11 bases had no gene match. The CDR3 DNA follows: TGTGCCAGCAGCCTAAGACTAGCGGGGGGGGTGCTCGATGAGCAGTTCTTC. This codes for CASSLRLAGGVLDEQFF.

This clone was observed a single time. The chain joins TRBV7-2 to TRBJ2-1; TRBD2 matches at 13 bases. V dropped 5 bases and J dropped 2; count of bases not matched to a gene: 3. CDR1 and CDR2 from the germline V gene are SGHTA and FQGNSA. The CDR3 is 16 amino acids. CDR3 protein: CASSPGLAGPYNEQFF. Written as DNA, the CDR3 is TGTGCCAGCAGCCCGGGACTAGCGGGACCCTACAATGAGCAGTTCTTC.

The chain combines TRBV15 with TRBJ2-5; 9 positions match TRBD2. Trimming removed 0 bases from V and 5 bases from J; junction bases left unmatched: 7. The CDR3 consists of 16 residues. Per germline, CDR1 LNHNV and CDR2 YYDKDF (reference sequence). CDR3 bases: TGTGCCACCAGCAGAGATAGCGGGAGAACCCGGGAGACCCAGTACTTC. Translating it yields CATSRDSGRTRETQYF.

The chain carries TRBV6-1 and TRBJ2-2; 7 positions agree with TRBD2. Trimming took 6 bases from V and 5 from J; bases not matched to a gene: 9. This CDR3 is built from 15 residues. Germline V gene sequence: CDR1 MNHNS, CDR2 SASEGT. CDR3 DNA: TGTGCCAGCAGCAGCGCGGGACTAAGAACCGGGGAGCTGTTTTTT. Residues: CASSSAGLRTGELFF.

J is TRBJ1-2 and V is TRBV28; a weak D match, TRBD1 (6 bases). CDR3 length equals 15 residues. Germline lookup yields CDR1 MDHEN and CDR2 SYDVKM. Trimming took 6 bases from V and 8 from J, leaving 22 bases between them. CDR3 in DNA: TGTGCCAGCAGAGGGGGGTTCGGGACACCCGGCGGCTACACCTTC. This sequence encodes CASRGGFGTPGGYTF.

On this clone itself: This sample includes further DNA sequences coding for the same CDR3. The CDR3 DNA follows: TGCAGCGTGCGGACAGGCCAAGAGACCCAGTACTTC. This gives the protein CSVRTGQETQYF. The rearrangement joins TRBV29-1 to TRBJ2-5, with 7 bases lining up with TRBD1. V dropped 6 bases and J dropped 1; count of bases not matched to a gene: 2. The CDR3 is made up of 12 amino acids. Germline V gives CDR1 SQVTM, CDR2 ANQGSEA. Full variable domain (missing parts from reference TRBV29-1 and TRBJ2-5): SAVISQKPSRDICQRGTSLTIQCQVDSQVTMMFWYRQQPGQSLTLIATANQGSEATYESGFVIDKFPISRPNLTFSTLTVSNMSPEDSSIYLCSVRTGQETQYFGPGTRLLVL.

The chain couples TRBV30 to TRBJ1-2, with D tentatively TRBD1 (5 bases). From germline, CDR1 is GTSNPN and CDR2 SVGIG (reference sequence). V was trimmed by 2 bases and J by 7 bases, leaving 11 bases between them. The CDR3 covers 12 residues. The CDR3 DNA reads TGTGCCTGGAGTCCGGGGCTTGGTGGCTACACCTTC. Its translation is CAWSPGLGGYTF.

This clone was counted a single time. The chain joins TRBV4-1 to TRBJ1-5; D gene ambiguous. Germline V gives CDR1 MGHRA, CDR2 YSYEKL. V lost 3 bases and J 1 base, leaving 13 bases between the germline ends. This CDR3 spans 16 amino acids. In DNA form, the CDR3 reads TGCGCCAGCAGCCAGCAAGAAGTACTGAGCAATCAGCCCCAGCATTTT. Residues: CASSQQEVLSNQPQHF.

The chain carries TRBV11-3 and TRBJ2-2; 13 positions match TRBD2. CDR1 and CDR2 (germline): SGHNT, YENEEA. Trimming removed 2 bases from V and 6 bases from J; junction bases left unmatched: 3. The CDR3 loop spans 16 amino acids. CDR3 protein: CASSLLLAGGPGELFF. In nucleotides, the CDR3 is TGTGCCAGCAGCTTATTACTAGCGGGAGGGCCCGGGGAGCTGTTTTTT.

In nucleotides, the CDR3 is TGTGCCAGCAGCCCGACCCGCCGGGTTCAGAATGGCTACACCTTC. Translated: CASSPTRRVQNGYTF. V usage is TRBV7-8 and J usage is TRBJ1-2; D remains unclear. The CDR3 has 15 residues. V was clipped by 5 bases and J by 6 bases, with 19 bases between them. CDR1 is SGHVS, CDR2 FQNEAQ, per germline.

The chain links TRBV9 to TRBJ2-3; 8 nucleotides match TRBD2. J gave up 2 bases and V 0 bases, and 2 bases lay outside the gene matches. Germline loops: CDR1 SGDLS, CDR2 YYNGEE. The CDR3 is made up of 15 amino acids. CDR3 sequence: CASSVAAGDTDTQYF. The CDR3 region has the DNA TGTGCCAGCAGCGTAGCAGCGGGAGACACAGATACGCAGTATTTT.

V and J are TRBV18 and TRBJ1-1; 8 bases agree with TRBD1. This CDR3 has 15 residues. Germline V CDR1 and CDR2: KGHSH, LQKENI. V lost 6 bases and J lost 4; bases outside the gene matches: 10. The CDR3, as DNA: TGTGCCAGCTCCCCATGGGACAGGTCGACCACTGAAGCTTTCTTT. Its translation is CASSPWDRSTTEAFF.

The rearrangement links TRBV19 to TRBJ2-2; 10 bases map to TRBD1. Per the germline V gene, CDR1 is LNHDA and CDR2 is SQIVND (reference sequence). V lost 10 bases and J lost 4; bases outside the gene matches: 6. CDR3 length: 14 residues. The CDR3 here is CATTWDRGTGELFF. CDR3 coding DNA: TGTGCCACCACGTGGGACAGGGGCACCGGGGAGCTGTTTTTT.

The chain couples TRBV30 to TRBJ2-7; D ambiguous. CDR1 GTSNPN and CDR2 SVGIG come from the germline V gene (reference sequence). Deletions cut 0 bases from V and 1 base from J, with 13 bases between. This CDR3 has 15 residues. The CDR3 sequence is CAWSVQLDGSYEQYF. In DNA form, the CDR3 reads TGTGCCTGGAGTGTACAGTTGGACGGATCCTACGAGCAGTACTTC.

The rearrangement uses TRBV14 and TRBJ2-1; D not certain. Germline V lookup: CDR1 SGHDN, CDR2 FVKESK. The ends were cut back, 3 bases at V and 10 bases at J, with 13 bases in the middle. This CDR3 has 13 amino acids. As DNA, the CDR3 is TGTGCCAGCAGCCACGCCTCTTGGCGGGAGCAGTTCTTC. It specifies CASSHASWREQFF.

The chain combines TRBV18 with TRBJ2-1; 11 positions agree with TRBD2. The CDR3 totals 18 residues. Germline assignment: CDR1 KGHSH and CDR2 LQKENI. With 1 base clipped from V and 12 bases from J, the junction kept 17 bases outside the gene matches. Here the CDR3 reads CASSPLDVTSGIALRQFF. In DNA form, the CDR3 reads TGTGCCAGCTCACCACTCGACGTGACTAGCGGGATAGCTTTGAGGCAGTTCTTC.

This clone appeared a single time. The chain joins TRBV25-1 to TRBJ2-3, with D perhaps TRBD2 (6 bases). The V gene lost 1 base and the J gene lost 0 bases, with 14 bases spanning the gap. Germline CDR1 reads MGHDK; CDR2 reads SYGVNS. The CDR3 is 17 residues long. In DNA, the CDR3 is TGTGCCAGCAGTGAATTGCGGGGACGGAGTAGCACAGATACGCAGTATTTT. Protein: CASSELRGRSSTDTQYF.

The V call is TRBV6-5, the J call TRBJ2-7; 8 nucleotides align to TRBD2. Germline values: CDR1 MNHEY, CDR2 SVGAGI. The CDR3 runs 15 residues. V lost 2 bases to trimming and J lost 4 bases; unmatched junction nucleotides: 7. DNA of the CDR3: TGTGCCAGCAGTTACGCCTGGACTAGCACTTACGAGCAGTACTTC. It codes for CASSYAWTSTYEQYF.